The 4 T cell receptor beta chains below were found in one sample sequenced in a study of blood T cell repertoires in COVID-19. The assay was immunoSEQ multiplex PCR, and TCRdb's table has in-frame clones only and misses some. Among about 210,000 clones listed, over 75% were seen once. Sequences were obtained from PBMCs or T cells enriched from blood (not recorded which). Receptor source: a middle-aged man who had recovered from COVID-19.

This chain joins TRBV7-9 and TRBJ2-3; D unresolved. The germline V gene encodes CDR1 SEHNR and CDR2 FQNEAQ (reference sequence). Deletions cut 5 bases from V and 5 bases from J, with 5 bases between. The CDR3 covers 11 residues. CDR3 coding DNA: TGTGCCAGCAGCCTCCGAGATACGCAGTATTTT. Encoded protein: CASSLRDTQYF. Using reference TRBV7-9 and TRBJ2-3 for the parts outside the CDR3, the full variable domain is DTGVSQNPRHKITKRGQNVTFRCDPISEHNRLYWYRQTLGQGPEFLTYFQNEAQLEKSRLLSDRFSAERPKGSFSTLEIQRTEQGDSAMYLCASSLRDTQYFGPGTRLTVL.

The chain is built from TRBV10-1 and TRBJ1-1; D remains unclear. Per the germline V gene, CDR1 is WNHNN and CDR2 is SYGVQD (reference sequence). Between the trimmed V and J ends, which lost 7 bases and 2 bases, there was a span of 11 bases. This CDR3 comprises 13 residues. DNA for the CDR3: TGCGCCAGCATATTAATTTTTAACACTGAAGCTTTCTTT. This translates into CASILIFNTEAFF.

The chain carries TRBV7-3 and TRBJ2-1; 7 bases agree with TRBD1. The CDR3 runs 15 residues. With 3 bases clipped from V and 7 bases from J, the junction kept 9 bases outside the gene matches. Germline loops: CDR1 SGHTA, CDR2 FQGTGA. CDR3 nucleotide sequence: TGTGCCAGCAGCTTGGACAGGCCGGGCATAAATGAGCAGTTCTTC. Translating gives CASSLDRPGINEQFF.

The V call is TRBV15, the J call TRBJ1-1; TRBD1 might be the D (6 bases). With 5 bases removed from V and 3 bases from J, the gap between germline ends came to 10 bases. Germline values: CDR1 LNHNV, CDR2 YYDKDF (reference sequence). The length of the CDR3 is 13 residues. The CDR3 sequence: CATSASGDTEAFF. The CDR3 nucleotides read TGTGCCACCAGCGCCTCAGGGGACACTGAAGCTTTCTTT.